The present T cell receptor beta chain was sequenced within a study of CD8+ T cells in alopecia areata. Treatment defined: oral pan-JAK inhibitor, 5-10 mg twice daily. To note about this clone: No antigen is known for it.

The germline CDR1 and CDR2 sequences are LNHNV and YYDKDF (reference sequence). The CDR3 spans 16 residues. The V end lost 0 bases, the J end lost 3 bases, and 12 bases lay between the germline ends. cDNA reverse transcribed from extracted RNA served as the sequencing template. Method: immunoSEQ multiplex PCR; TCRdb's copy keeps in-frame clones and lacks some. The sample has 150,000 to 200,000 clones; roughly 46% are singletons. Study observations and caveats: For lesional scalp, especially alopecia totalis/universalis, clonality was higher than in normal scalp.

The rearrangement joins TRBV15 to TRBJ1-5, with no clear D. This sample comprised CD8+ T cells sorted from blood, obtained at approximately week 52, from a patient treated with tofacitinib. The TCR comes from a human donor with alopecia areata. CDR3 protein: CATSRDFRQINQPQHF. The CDR3 nucleotides are TGTGCCACCAGCAGAGATTTCCGGCAGATCAATCAGCCCCAGCATTTT.